The 25 T cell receptor beta chains reported below all come from one sample, sequenced in a study of T-cell reconstitution after alpha-beta-depleted transplantation in children. Unique molecular identifiers tagged the TCRbeta library. In TCRdb, the PCR reads were re-called with MiXCR into one record per CDR3 protein. The data show some 440,000 distinct CDR3 sequences, 15% to 20% seen once. The sample consisted of PBMCs, mostly from graft donor cells, taken 360 days after TCRalphabeta/CD19-depleted stem cell transplant. These receptors all come from a boy under two years old who had a stem cell transplant for Wiskott-Aldrich syndrome, so the T cells may come from the graft donor.

This clonotype has a handful of counts. The chain uses TRBV20-1 and TRBJ2-7, with 9 bases aligning to TRBD1. This CDR3 is built from 14 residues. V gave up 1 base and J gave up 4 bases; unmatched junction bases: 5. Germline V gives CDR1 DFQATT, CDR2 SNEGSKA (reference sequence). DNA for the CDR3: TGCAGTGCTAGAGCCGGGACAGGGAAGTACGAGCAGTACTTC. Translation gives CSARAGTGKYEQYF.

This clonotype has only a few counts. The chain carries TRBV5-1 and TRBJ2-5; D call uncertain. CDR3 size: 13 residues. Trimming pared 0 bases from V and 5 bases from J, leaving 8 bases between. Germline CDR1 SGHRS, CDR2 YFSETQ. Written as DNA, the CDR3 is TGCGCCAGCAGCTTGGTCACCGCGGAGACCCAGTACTTC. Protein: CASSLVTAETQYF. Filled out from reference TRBV5-1 and TRBJ2-5, the complete variable domain reads KAGVTQTPRYLIKTRGQQVTLSCSPISGHRSVSWYQQTPGQGLQFLFEYFSETQRNKGNFPGRFSGRQFSNSRSEMNVSTLELGDSALYLCASSLVTAETQYFGPGTRLLVL.

In this sample, this clonotype turned up a few times. The gene calls are TRBV20-1 and TRBJ2-7; tentative D call: TRBD1 (6 bases). The germline gives CDR1 DFQATT, CDR2 SNEGSKA (reference sequence). V lost 0 bases and J 3 bases, leaving 18 bases between the germline ends. The CDR3 runs 16 residues. The CDR3 region has the DNA TGCAGTGCTAGAGATAGGATCAGGACAGCGAACTACGAGCAGTACTTC. Translating gives CSARDRIRTANYEQYF.

The J gene is TRBJ2-5, the V gene TRBV11-3, with a weak D call TRBD2 (6 bases). With 6 bases removed from V and 5 bases from J, the gap between germline ends came to 19 bases. The CDR3 totals 15 residues. Germline-derived CDR1 and CDR2 are SGHNT and YENEEA. CDR3 sequence: CASSPGTQAQETQYF. As DNA, the CDR3 is TGTGCCAGCAGTCCCGGGACTCAAGCTCAGGAGACCCAGTACTTC.

A few counts support this clonotype. This chain connects TRBV4-2 to TRBJ2-5, with D perhaps TRBD1 or TRBD2 (5 bases each). Trimming left V 5 bases short and J 2 bases short, with 9 bases between. Germline CDR1 and CDR2: LGHNA and YNFKEQ. The CDR3 is 13 residues long. The CDR3 reads CASSEGQQETQYF. The DNA for the CDR3 is TGTGCCAGCAGCGAGGGGCAACAAGAGACCCAGTACTTC.

This clonotype was observed a few times. V usage is TRBV7-9 and J usage is TRBJ1-2; D gene ambiguous. V lost 0 bases to trimming and J lost 5 bases, with 10 bases between them. The CDR3 is 14 amino acids. Germline V gene lookup returns CDR1 SEHNR and CDR2 FQNEAQ (reference sequence). The CDR3 here is CASSLAAGSYGYTF. For the CDR3, the DNA is TGTGCCAGCAGCTTAGCGGCTGGATCTTATGGCTACACCTTC. Combining the CDR3 with reference TRBV7-9 and TRBJ1-2 gives the whole variable domain DTGVSQNPRHKITKRGQNVTFRCDPISEHNRLYWYRQTLGQGPEFLTYFQNEAQLEKSRLLSDRFSAERPKGSFSTLEIQRTEQGDSAMYLCASSLAAGSYGYTFGSGTRLTVV.

There are a few counts of this clonotype. This sequence joins TRBV5-5 and TRBJ2-2; 9 bases map to TRBD2. V lost 1 base, J lost 4 bases, and 8 bases stayed unmatched. The CDR3 length is 17 residues. Germline V gene lookup returns CDR1 SGHKS and CDR2 YYEKEE (reference sequence). The CDR3: CASSLRAGGPGTGELFF. The CDR3 DNA reads TGTGCCAGCAGCTTGAGGGCGGGAGGGCCTGGCACCGGGGAGCTGTTTTTT. The full variable domain, its missing parts supplied by reference TRBV5-5 and TRBJ2-2, is DAGVTQSPTHLIKTRGQQVTLRCSPISGHKSVSWYQQVLGQGPQFIFQYYEKEERGRGNFPDRFSARQFPNYSSELNVNALLLGDSALYLCASSLRAGGPGTGELFFGEGSRLTVL.

This clonotype appeared a few times. The chain combines TRBV20-1 with TRBJ1-6; D not certain. The germline gives CDR1 DFQATT, CDR2 SNEGSKA (reference sequence). Trimming took 3 bases from V and 9 from J, leaving 9 bases between them. This CDR3 has 12 amino acids. CDR3 DNA sequence: TGCAGTGCTAGTTTGGGCGGTTCACCCCTCCACTTT. It codes for CSASLGGSPLHF.

The rearrangement uses TRBV10-3 and TRBJ1-2; perhaps TRBD1 as D (5 bases). The CDR3 consists of 16 residues. Trimming stripped 8 bases from V and 0 bases from J, with 19 bases between. CDR1 is ENHRY, CDR2 SYGVKD, per germline. The CDR3 reads CAILRKWGISNYGYTF. In nucleotides, the CDR3 is TGTGCCATCCTCCGCAAGTGGGGGATTTCTAACTATGGCTACACCTTC.

This clonotype was seen only a few times. The chain links TRBV18 to TRBJ2-7, with D maybe TRBD2 (6 bases). The CDR3 spans 15 residues. The ends were cut back, 8 bases at V and 0 bases at J, with 17 bases in the middle. The germline V gene has CDR1 KGHSH and CDR2 LQKENI. The CDR3 DNA is TGTGCCAGCGGCGTGGGGGGACGGATCTCCTACGAGCAGTACTTC. It encodes CASGVGGRISYEQYF. Variable domain in full (rest from reference TRBV18 and TRBJ2-7): NAGVMQNPRHLVRRRGQEARLRCSPMKGHSHVYWYRQLPEEGLKFMVYLQKENIIDESGMPKERFSAEFPKEGPSILRIQQVVRGDSAAYFCASGVGGRISYEQYFGPGTRLTVT.

In this sample, this clonotype turned up a few times. The genes are TRBV7-2 and TRBJ2-6; D unresolved. The CDR3 spans 17 residues. Germline values: CDR1 SGHTA, CDR2 FQGNSA. V lost 1 base to trimming and J lost 2 bases, with 12 bases between them. The CDR3: CASSLGLKWAGANVLTF. CDR3 DNA sequence: TGTGCCAGCAGCTTAGGGTTGAAGTGGGCTGGGGCCAACGTCCTGACTTTC.

V gene TRBV2 combines with J gene TRBJ2-1; D perhaps matches TRBD2 (6 bases). The CDR3 is made up of 12 amino acids. Per the germline V gene, CDR1 is SNHLY and CDR2 is FYNNEI. Trimming left V 7 bases short and J 5 bases short, with 9 bases between. DNA for the CDR3: TGTGCCAGCATGGACTACCACAATGAGCAGTTCTTC. Residues: CASMDYHNEQFF.

The chain recombines TRBV6-5 with TRBJ2-2, with 9 positions matching TRBD2. Unmatched junction bases numbered 3, after V lost 0 bases and J lost 4 bases. The CDR3 covers 16 residues. Germline assignment: CDR1 MNHEY and CDR2 SVGAGI. The CDR3 sequence: CASSYSGLAGTGELFF. CDR3 nucleotides: TGTGCCAGCAGTTACTCGGGACTAGCTGGCACCGGGGAGCTGTTTTTT.

This clonotype has more than one count but fewer than ten. The CDR3, as DNA: TGTGCCAGCAGCCAAGATCGAAAGACTTCCTACAATGAGCAGTTCTTC. Translation gives CASSQDRKTSYNEQFF. The chain combines TRBV4-2 with TRBJ2-1; D is undetermined. Germline V lookup: CDR1 LGHNA, CDR2 YNFKEQ. Trimming removed 0 bases from V and 1 base from J, with 10 bases in between. CDR3 length: 16 amino acids.

The chain links TRBV7-9 to TRBJ2-1; 9 bases align to TRBD2. In germline, CDR1 is SEHNR, CDR2 FQNEAQ (reference sequence). The CDR3 extends over 14 amino acids. V shed 8 bases, J shed 6 bases, and the junction held 8 bases outside the gene matches. The CDR3 DNA follows: TGTGCCAGCCCCGTGGGACTAGCTGCCAATGAGCAGTTCTTC. It codes for CASPVGLAANEQFF.

The V gene is TRBV20-1, the J gene TRBJ2-1; TRBD2 matches 7 bases. Germline V gene lookup returns CDR1 DFQATT and CDR2 SNEGSKA (reference sequence). The CDR3 has 17 residues. Trimming removed 3 bases from V and 10 bases from J; junction bases left unmatched: 21. In DNA form, the CDR3 reads TGCAGTGCTAGGATTGAAGCGGGATTCCCACGCTACGGGGAGCAGTTCTTC. Amino acids: CSARIEAGFPRYGEQFF.

The genes are TRBV4-3 and TRBJ2-3; TRBD1 matches 8 bases. Germline-derived CDR1 and CDR2 are LGHNA and YSLEER. The CDR3 extends over 18 amino acids. V dropped 0 bases and J dropped 3; count of bases not matched to a gene: 11. CDR3: CASSQEIHTTGVTDTQYF. In DNA, the CDR3 is TGCGCCAGCAGCCAAGAGATCCATACGACAGGGGTTACAGATACGCAGTATTTT.

The chain employs TRBV20-1 and TRBJ2-7; maybe TRBD1 (6 bases). Trimming stripped 5 bases from V and 0 bases from J, with 17 bases between. This CDR3 has 15 amino acids. Germline V gives CDR1 DFQATT, CDR2 SNEGSKA (reference sequence). As DNA, the CDR3 is TGCAGTGCTGTGTCACAGGGAAGGTCCTCCTACGAGCAGTACTTC. As protein: CSAVSQGRSSYEQYF.

This clonotype was detected ten times or more. The chain combines TRBV24-1 with TRBJ2-2; D perhaps matches TRBD1 (6 bases). From germline, CDR1 is KGHDR and CDR2 SFDVKD. Trimming stripped 4 bases from V and 5 bases from J, with 19 bases between. This CDR3 is 17 amino acids long. This CDR3 reads CATSDPRTARRTGELFF. DNA of the CDR3: TGTGCCACCAGTGACCCTCGGACAGCGCGAAGGACCGGGGAGCTGTTTTTT.

V gene TRBV7-8 combines with J gene TRBJ2-6; D gene unclear. In germline, CDR1 is SGHVS, CDR2 FQNEAQ. V shed 1 base and J shed 0 bases, with 4 bases lying between them. The CDR3 extends over 15 amino acids. CDR3 sequence reads: CASSLEPSGANVLTF. The CDR3 coding sequence is TGTGCCAGCAGCTTAGAACCCTCTGGGGCCAACGTCCTGACTTTC.

The chain uses TRBV11-3 and TRBJ2-2, with 7 bases aligning to TRBD1. Trimming took 1 base from V and 4 from J; bases not matched to a gene: 3. Germline-derived CDR1 and CDR2 are SGHNT and YENEEA. The CDR3 runs to 15 residues. The CDR3 here is CASSLVRTGTGELFF. Written as DNA, the CDR3 is TGTGCCAGCAGCTTAGTTCGGACAGGCACCGGGGAGCTGTTTTTT.

This clonotype was counted many times. V gene TRBV12-3 or TRBV12-4 combines with J gene TRBJ2-7; 10 bases are a match to TRBD2. Losses at the gene ends were 3 bases for V and 0 bases for J; bases not matched to a gene: 2. The CDR3 contains 15 residues. CDR3 nucleotides: TGTGCCAGCAGTTTCGGGACTAGCGTCTCCTACGAGCAGTACTTC. Residues: CASSFGTSVSYEQYF.

This chain joins TRBV7-9 and TRBJ2-3, with D possibly being TRBD1 (5 bases). Per germline, CDR1 SEHNR and CDR2 FQNEAQ (reference sequence). CDR3 length: 17 residues. Trimming took off 4 bases at V and 0 bases at J, with 17 bases between the two ends. The CDR3 DNA reads as TGTGCCAGCAGCTCACCAAGGGGCCCGACTAGCACAGATACGCAGTATTTT. Its translation: CASSSPRGPTSTDTQYF.

This clonotype was detected a few times. The chain carries TRBV28 and TRBJ2-7; D is perhaps TRBD1 (5 bases). Trimming shortened V by 6 bases and J by 3 bases, and 15 bases separated the two germline ends. The CDR3 is made up of 14 amino acids. Germline values: CDR1 MDHEN, CDR2 SYDVKM. DNA for the CDR3: TGTGCCAGCAGCCTTGTGGGCCAGGGCTACGAGCAGTACTTC. Protein product: CASSLVGQGYEQYF.

This clonotype was seen a handful of times. V gene TRBV12-5 combines with J gene TRBJ1-1; weak D call: TRBD1 (5 bases). Germline values: CDR1 LGHNT, CDR2 FRNRAP. The CDR3 extends over 14 amino acids. V gave up 6 bases and J gave up 4 bases, with 15 bases separating them. The CDR3 protein is CASGTDPRGTEAFF. The CDR3 bases are TGTGCTAGTGGGACTGACCCTAGGGGCACTGAAGCTTTCTTT.